This is a list of T cell receptor beta chains from one sample in a study of shared clonotypes between healthy human individuals. The method was immunoSEQ multiplex PCR; TCRdb's version includes in-frame clones alone and lacks a portion of them. The sample carries about 2.4 million clones, just over 90% recorded once. The specimen sequenced was naive CD4+ T cells sorted from blood. The receptors were gathered from a young man in good health. Each CDR3 is given with its conserved first and last residue. Each record gives: clone size, V gene, D gene, J gene, CDR3 protein, CDR3 DNA. The D gene is left open where the match is weak. Not all rows give a size; the values are once, few, many and, for expanded clones, a class.

NA	TRBV6-5	TRBD1	TRBJ1-4	CASSYSPQGAGEKLFF	TGTGCCAGCAGTTACTCCCCACAGGGGGCGGGTGAAAAACTGTTTTTT
few	TRBV20-1	NA	TRBJ1-5	CSASTQPQHF	TGCAGTGCTAGCACTCAGCCCCAGCATTTT
NA	TRBV10-2	NA	TRBJ1-5	CASSEGGQPQHF	TGCGCCAGCAGTGAAGGTGGTCAGCCCCAGCATTTT
NA	TRBV10-2	NA	TRBJ1-1	CASRGPNTEAFF	TGCGCCAGCAGGGGCCCGAACACTGAAGCTTTCTTT
few	TRBV30	NA	TRBJ1-1	CAWGLWRTEAFF	TGTGCCTGGGGACTCTGGAGGACTGAAGCTTTCTTT
NA	TRBV28	TRBD1	TRBJ1-2	CASSSGQGRGYTF	TGTGCCAGCAGTTCCGGACAGGGTCGCGGCTACACCTTC
few	TRBV6-1	TRBD1	TRBJ1-4	CASSDRGRNEKLFF	TGTGCCAGCAGTGACAGGGGGCGAAATGAAAAACTGTTTTTT
NA	TRBV11-3	NA	TRBJ2-2	CASSLDGPGELFF	TGTGCCAGCAGCTTAGATGGACCCGGGGAGCTGTTTTTT
NA	TRBV11-2	TRBD2	TRBJ2-1	CASSLEGGRVYNEQFF	TGTGCCAGCAGCTTAGAGGGCGGGAGAGTCTACAATGAGCAGTTCTTC
NA	TRBV5-1	TRBD1	TRBJ1-6	CASSLGTGTGNSPLHF	TGCGCCAGCAGCTTGGGAACCGGGACAGGGAATTCACCCCTCCACTTT
NA	TRBV10-2	NA	TRBJ2-1	CASSETTVEFF	TGCGCCAGCAGTGAGACCACTGTGGAGTTCTTC
NA	TRBV5-1	NA	TRBJ2-7	CASRDRQQYF	TGCGCCAGCAGAGACCGACAACAGTACTTC
NA	TRBV30	TRBD1	TRBJ1-3	CAWSDLTGGYAGNTIYF	TGTGCCTGGAGCGACTTGACAGGGGGCTACGCGGGAAACACCATATATTTT
NA	TRBV6-1	NA	TRBJ1-4	CASSDDRVWEKLFF	TGTGCCAGCAGTGACGACCGAGTCTGGGAAAAACTGTTTTTT
NA	TRBV19	NA	TRBJ2-7	CASSIGTLSYEQYF	TGTGCCAGTAGTATCGGGACCCTCTCCTACGAGCAGTACTTC
NA	TRBV7-2	NA	TRBJ1-2	CASSLGQGNYGYTF	TGTGCCAGCAGCTTAGGGCAGGGCAACTATGGCTACACCTTC
NA	TRBV4-3	NA	TRBJ1-4	CASSQNLGVPGGTNEKLFF	TGCGCCAGCAGCCAAAACCTAGGGGTCCCGGGGGGAACTAATGAAAAACTGTTTTTT
NA	TRBV5-1	TRBD1	TRBJ2-7	CASSLSAGGLEQYF	TGCGCCAGCAGCTTGTCTGCAGGGGGCCTCGAGCAGTACTTC
NA	TRBV7-9	TRBD1	TRBJ2-5	CASSKNPGQGPGTQYF	TGTGCCAGCAGCAAAAATCCGGGACAGGGCCCGGGGACCCAGTACTTC
NA	TRBV10-2	NA	TRBJ2-5	CASSESGETQYF	TGCGCCAGCAGTGAGTCGGGAGAGACCCAGTACTTC
NA	TRBV19	TRBD2	TRBJ2-1	CASSSGGVHNEQFF	TGTGCCAGTAGTTCGGGGGGAGTCCACAATGAGCAGTTCTTC
NA	TRBV18	NA	TRBJ1-1	CASSLLGRVPEAFF	TGTGCCAGCTCGCTCCTCGGGAGGGTCCCTGAAGCTTTCTTT
NA	TRBV6-5	TRBD1	TRBJ2-1	CASGRGQEQFF	TGTGCCAGCGGACGGGGACAGGAGCAGTTCTTC
NA	TRBV5-1	TRBD2	TRBJ2-7	CASSLARTSGGAYEQYF	TGCGCCAGCAGCTTGGCGAGGACTAGCGGGGGGGCATACGAGCAGTACTTC
NA	TRBV4-1	TRBD2	TRBJ2-2	CASSQASLRGGTGELFF	TGCGCCAGCAGCCAAGCCTCCTTGCGGGGGGGTACCGGGGAGCTGTTTTTT
NA	TRBV5-1	NA	TRBJ2-7	CASTRKAGNGYEQYF	TGCGCCAGCACCCGTAAGGCAGGGAATGGCTACGAGCAGTACTTC
NA	TRBV5-1	TRBD1	TRBJ2-7	CASSLVGQGAYEQYF	TGCGCCAGCAGCTTGGTGGGGCAGGGGGCGTATGAGCAGTACTTC
NA	TRBV9	TRBD1	TRBJ1-6	CASSASRGTGDSPLHF	TGTGCCAGCAGCGCCTCCCGTGGGACAGGGGATTCACCCCTCCACTTT
NA	TRBV29-1	NA	TRBJ1-1	CSVLRGVNTEAFF	TGCAGCGTTCTCAGGGGAGTGAACACTGAAGCTTTCTTT
NA	TRBV6-5	NA	TRBJ2-6	CASSYSLSGANVLTF	TGTGCCAGCAGTTACAGTCTTTCTGGGGCCAACGTCCTGACTTTC
NA	TRBV5-1	TRBD2	TRBJ2-1	CASSASGLSGNEQFF	TGCGCCAGCAGCGCTTCGGGACTATCGGGAAATGAGCAGTTCTTC
NA	TRBV7-2	NA	TRBJ2-7	CASSFSRVAYEQYF	TGTGCCAGCAGCTTTTCACGGGTGGCCTACGAGCAGTACTTC
NA	TRBV2	NA	TRBJ1-3	CASSTGRGNTIYF	TGTGCCAGCAGTACAGGGAGGGGAAACACCATATATTTT
NA	TRBV10-2	TRBD1	TRBJ1-6	CAIRTGKDSPLHF	TGCGCCATCAGGACAGGGAAAGATTCACCCCTCCACTTT
NA	TRBV10-3	TRBD2	TRBJ2-3	CASGLAGGSDTQYF	TGTGCCTCGGGACTAGCGGGGGGGTCAGATACGCAGTATTTT
NA	TRBV5-6	NA	TRBJ2-1	CASSLLVYSYNEQFF	TGTGCCAGCAGCTTGCTAGTTTACTCCTACAATGAGCAGTTCTTC
NA	TRBV10-3	NA	TRBJ1-1	CAISGGDTEAFF	TGTGCCATCTCTGGTGGCGACACTGAAGCTTTCTTT
NA	TRBV2	NA	TRBJ2-3	CASRSGSSAGTDTQYF	TGTGCCAGCAGGAGTGGTTCTAGCGCGGGCACAGATACGCAGTATTTT
NA	TRBV21-1	NA	TRBJ2-1	CASSLGGRGYNEQFF	TGTGCCAGCAGCCTCGGTGGGAGGGGTTACAATGAGCAGTTCTTC
NA	TRBV7-6	NA	TRBJ1-5	CASSPGGSNQPQHF	TGTGCCAGCAGCCCGGGAGGGAGCAATCAGCCCCAGCATTTT
once	TRBV7-2	TRBD2	TRBJ2-5	CASSLTTSGSEETQYF	TGTGCCAGCAGCTTAACTACTAGCGGATCTGAAGAGACCCAGTACTTC